Given below is one TCR beta chain in context. The antigen remains unidentified. This CDR3 is built from 15 residues. Germline loops: CDR1 MDHEN, CDR2 SYDVKM. Trimming removed 4 bases at V and 1 base at J, with 14 bases between. The data originate from a study of radiation and T cells in renal cell carcinoma. On the study more broadly: Nephrectomy followed 15 Gy stereotactic body radiation by 4 weeks. Points from the study as a whole: Without pretreatment biopsies, baseline tumor clonotype presence was undetermined. From baseline, blood top tumor clonotypes peaked at 2 weeks post-radiation.

Regarding time point: baseline pretreatment blood. Treatment noted: 15 Gy SBRT to primary tumor, nephrectomy 4 weeks later. After SBRT, blood was collected at 2 and 4 weeks, plus baseline. Some clones are missing from TCRdb's copy, which holds only in-frame ones; the method was immunoSEQ multiplex PCR. The sample contains approximately 120,000 clones, around 83% of which appear only once. This receptor was taken from a woman aged 55-69 years with renal cell carcinoma. The J gene is TRBJ2-7, the V gene TRBV28, with D possibly TRBD1 on 7 matching bases. The input for sequencing was blood, taken from a patient whose treatment included radiotherapy and nephrectomy. CDR3 amino acids: CASSSDRRDSYEQYF. CDR3 nucleotides: TGTGCCAGCAGTTCGGACAGGAGGGATTCCTACGAGCAGTACTTC.